These 7 T cell receptor beta chains were all obtained from the same sample, sequenced in a study of long-term antiretroviral therapy in people with HIV (dated by TCRdb to the early 2020s). Sequencing of the TRB variable region was done with the immunoSEQ hsTCRB v3.0 assay at survey level resolution. Imported from immuneACCESS, the table was reduced by TCRdb to in-frame sequences with V and J called. These copies leave out some clones; in studies compared against another copy, an unresolved V gene accounts for under half, and the cause of the remainder is not known. This sample is represented by around 28,000 clones; approximately 90% of them were singletons. The ten top clones hold around 4.2% of the sample. Sequenced here: unsorted PBMCs, sampled 3.1 years after starting antiretroviral therapy. All receptors derive from a man aged 18 to 35 with HIV.

The V call is TRBV30, the J call TRBJ2-5; the D gene is possibly TRBD1 (6 bases). V lost 5 bases to trimming and J lost 2 bases, with 9 bases between them. CDR1 is GTSNPN, CDR2 SVGIG, per germline (reference sequence). This CDR3 region has 12 residues. CDR3 coding DNA: TGTGCCTGGGGACAGAAGCAAGAGACCCAGTACTTC. Residues: CAWGQKQETQYF.

This chain links TRBV11-2 with TRBJ2-3, with 8 bases matching TRBD2. CDR3 length equals 13 residues. In germline, CDR1 is SGHAT, CDR2 FQNNGV. V shed 3 bases and J 4 bases; nucleotides not matched to a gene: 0. The CDR3 region is CASSFGGADTQYF. The CDR3 DNA reads TGTGCCAGCAGCTTCGGGGGGGCAGATACGCAGTATTTT.

The V call is TRBV6-6, the J call TRBJ2-1; D is possibly TRBD2 (6 bases). Germline values: CDR1 MNHNY, CDR2 SVGAGI (reference sequence). CDR3 length equals 15 residues. With 6 bases removed from V and 2 bases from J, the gap between germline ends came to 14 bases. The CDR3 loop is CASRPGTGTYNEQFF. CDR3 in DNA: TGTGCCAGCAGGCCCGGGACTGGGACCTACAATGAGCAGTTCTTC.

V gene TRBV19 combines with J gene TRBJ1-4, with TRBD1 as a possible D gene (6 bases). The V and J ends lost 7 bases and 8 bases respectively, with 14 bases between them. Per the germline V gene, CDR1 is LNHDA and CDR2 is SQIVND (reference sequence). The CDR3 length is 13 residues. CDR3: CASKTGPGEKLFF. The CDR3 bases are TGTGCCAGTAAGACAGGCCCCGGGGAAAAACTGTTTTTT.

The chain has TRBV4-1 and TRBJ2-2; no firm D call. V was trimmed by 4 bases and J by 6 bases, leaving 18 bases between them. Per germline, CDR1 MGHRA and CDR2 YSYEKL. This CDR3 spans 16 amino acids. DNA for the CDR3: TGCGCCAGCAGCCCCACGATTAGGACGAGATCCGGGGAGCTGTTTTTT. It codes for CASSPTIRTRSGELFF.

This chain joins TRBV19 and TRBJ2-7; 9 bases are shared with TRBD2. V gave up 9 bases and J gave up 3 bases; unmatched junction bases: 6. Germline V gives CDR1 LNHDA, CDR2 SQIVND (reference sequence). This CDR3 region has 13 residues. CDR3 protein: CASVAGENYEQYF. For the CDR3, the DNA is TGTGCCAGCGTAGCGGGGGAAAACTACGAGCAGTACTTC.

The rearrangement joins TRBV11-3 to TRBJ2-2, with 8 bases identical to TRBD2. Looked up from germline, CDR1 is SGHNT and CDR2 is YENEEA. The CDR3 loop spans 18 amino acids. V lost 4 bases to trimming and J lost 6 bases; unmatched junction nucleotides: 16. The CDR3: CASSSDLGAGGDSGELFF. The DNA for the CDR3 is TGTGCCAGCAGCTCGGACCTTGGGGCGGGGGGTGACTCCGGGGAGCTGTTTTTT.